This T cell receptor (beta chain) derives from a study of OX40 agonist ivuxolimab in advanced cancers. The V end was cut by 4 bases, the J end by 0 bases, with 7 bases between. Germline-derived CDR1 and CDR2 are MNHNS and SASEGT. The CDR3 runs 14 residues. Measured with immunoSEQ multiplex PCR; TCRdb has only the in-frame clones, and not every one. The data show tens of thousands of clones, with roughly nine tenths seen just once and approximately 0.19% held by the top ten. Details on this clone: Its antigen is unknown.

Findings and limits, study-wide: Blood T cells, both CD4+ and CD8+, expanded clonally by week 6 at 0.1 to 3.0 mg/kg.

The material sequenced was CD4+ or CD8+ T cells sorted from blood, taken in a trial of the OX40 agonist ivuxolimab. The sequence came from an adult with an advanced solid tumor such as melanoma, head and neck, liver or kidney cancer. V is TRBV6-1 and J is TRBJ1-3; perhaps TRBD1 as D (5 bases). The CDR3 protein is CASSAGGSGNTIYF. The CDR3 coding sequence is TGTGCCAGCAGTGCCGGGGGCTCTGGAAACACCATATATTTT.